A single sample gave rise to the 6 T cell receptor beta chains below, sequenced in a study of cytomegalovirus exposure and HLA in healthy donors. PCR involved 60 Vbeta and 13 Jbeta primers. Method: immunoSEQ multiplex PCR; TCRdb's copy keeps in-frame clones and lacks some. Counted here are around 120,000 clones, around 82% occurring once; the ten biggest clones make up approximately 1.7%. The specimen was PBMCs. The source is a boy between 10 and 17 years old in good health and CMV-seronegative.

This chain connects TRBV5-5 to TRBJ2-3; D unresolved. V lost 0 bases to trimming and J lost 6 bases, with 11 bases between them. This CDR3 has 14 amino acids. CDR1 is SGHKS and CDR2 is YYEKEE in the germline V gene (reference sequence). Here the CDR3 DNA reads TGTGCCAGCAGCTTGGCCCAGGATAGGGATACGCAGTATTTT. This codes for CASSLAQDRDTQYF.

This clone has just a few counts. The genes are TRBV5-1 and TRBJ2-6; D ambiguous. The germline CDR1 and CDR2 sequences are SGHRS and YFSETQ. Trimming pared 0 bases from V and 0 bases from J, leaving 4 bases between. The CDR3 consists of 15 residues. The CDR3 nucleotides are TGCGCCAGCAGCTTGGCCAGCTCTGGGGCCAACGTCCTGACTTTC. Amino acid sequence: CASSLASSGANVLTF.

The rearrangement joins TRBV14 to TRBJ2-2, with TRBD2 matching 8 bases. The CDR3 runs 15 residues. The V gene's germline CDR1 is SGHDN and CDR2 FVKESK. Trimming removed 4 bases from V and 7 bases from J; junction bases left unmatched: 8. CDR3 protein: CASSLPEAGVGELFF. DNA for the CDR3: TGTGCCAGCAGCCTACCCGAAGCGGGAGTCGGGGAGCTGTTTTTT.

This rearrangement joins TRBV6-1 to TRBJ2-5; D may be TRBD2 (6 bases). TRBJ2-7 explains the end of the DNA better; the J call may be wrong. Germline CDR1 reads MNHNS; CDR2 reads SASEGT. The CDR3 length is 13 residues. CDR3 sequence reads: CASSAGGSYEQYF. CDR3 in DNA: TGTGCCAGCAGTGCCGGAGGGTCCTACGAGCAGTACTTC.

The chain links TRBV7-2 to TRBJ2-7, with D maybe TRBD2 (5 bases). The CDR3 is 13 amino acids. Between the trimmed V and J ends, which lost 1 base and 3 bases, there was a span of 7 bases. Looked up from germline, CDR1 is SGHTA and CDR2 is FQGNSA. The DNA for the CDR3 is TGTGCCAGCAGCTTAGAGCGGAGCTACGAGCAGTACTTC. This encodes CASSLERSYEQYF.

The V and J genes are TRBV2 and TRBJ2-3; D is unresolved. The CDR3 consists of 13 residues. Trimming took off 6 bases at V and 2 bases at J, with 9 bases between the two ends. The V gene's germline CDR1 is SNHLY and CDR2 FYNNEI. CDR3 amino acids: CASSTGFTDTQYF. For the CDR3, the DNA is TGTGCCAGCAGCACGGGTTTCACAGATACGCAGTATTTT.